One and the same sample provided the 23 T cell receptor beta chains below, sequenced in a study of T cells in tuberculosis. Cells were sorted from thawed PBMC rested overnight and stained with GMM-loaded CD1B tetramer, viability dye and anti-CD3. C32 glucose monomycolate from Rhodococcus equi was loaded onto the CD1B tetramers. Libraries were prepared by immunoSEQ multiplex PCR; TCRdb keeps only in-frame clonotypes and omits some of them. The sample lists 88,000 or so clones; approximately 91% were seen once. The material sequenced was CD1b-GMM tetramer-negative cells sorted from PBMCs. These TCRs come from an adult woman with latent tuberculosis.

The V call is TRBV10-1, the J call TRBJ2-6; perhaps TRBD1 as D (6 bases). CDR1 WNHNN and CDR2 SYGVQD come from the germline V gene (reference sequence). The CDR3 has 16 residues. Trimming removed 9 bases from V and 0 bases from J, with 15 bases in between. DNA of the CDR3: TGCGCCAGGAGAGGACAGAATTCCTCTGGGGCCAACGTCCTGACTTTC. Translated, it gives CARRGQNSSGANVLTF.

The chain employs TRBV2 and TRBJ2-5, with TRBD1 as a possible D gene (6 bases). CDR3 length equals 14 residues. Trimming stripped 3 bases from V and 1 base from J, with 9 bases between. Germline assignment: CDR1 SNHLY and CDR2 FYNNEI. CDR3 protein: CASSDRGLQETQYF. The DNA for the CDR3 is TGTGCCAGCAGTGACAGGGGTCTCCAAGAGACCCAGTACTTC.

A note on this clone: Other DNA sequences within the sample encode an identical CDR3. The gene calls are TRBV9 and TRBJ2-5; 8 bases fit TRBD1. In germline, CDR1 is SGDLS, CDR2 YYNGEE. This CDR3 is built from 14 residues. The V gene end was trimmed by 2 bases and the J gene end by 4 bases; junction bases not matched to a gene: 4. The CDR3, as DNA: TGTGCCAGCAGCGTTTCAGGGGGCGCAGAGACCCAGTACTTC. The encoded protein is CASSVSGGAETQYF.

The chain recombines TRBV6-6 with TRBJ1-5; 10 bases align to TRBD1. Looked up from germline, CDR1 is MNHNY and CDR2 is SVGAGI (reference sequence). The CDR3 totals 16 residues. J lost 3 bases, V lost 6 bases, and 8 bases had no gene match. This CDR3 reads CASSLGQGVDNQPQHF. Here the CDR3 DNA reads TGTGCCAGCAGCCTAGGACAGGGGGTAGACAATCAGCCCCAGCATTTT.

The chain links TRBV6-5 to TRBJ1-2; TRBD1 might be the D (6 bases). The germline gives CDR1 MNHEY, CDR2 SVGAGI. There are 15 residues in the CDR3. V lost 4 bases and J lost 3, with 15 bases in between. The CDR3 DNA is TGTGCCAGCAGTTCAAGACAGGATCACTACTATGGCTACACCTTC. It translates to CASSSRQDHYYGYTF.

The DNA of the CDR3 is TGTGCCAGCAGCCCGACTAGCGGGGGACTCAGTGCTAGCACAGATACGCAGTATTTT. Translation gives CASSPTSGGLSASTDTQYF. The chain recombines TRBV13 with TRBJ2-3; TRBD2 aligns across 12 bases. The CDR3 sequence is 19 residues long. Trimming took 5 bases from V and 0 from J; bases not matched to a gene: 12. Germline loops: CDR1 PRHDT, CDR2 FYEKMQ (reference sequence).

This sequence joins TRBV7-2 and TRBJ1-2; 9 nucleotides match TRBD1. Germline CDR1 is SGHTA and CDR2 is FQGNSA. With V trimmed by 8 bases and J by 9 bases, 7 bases remained unmatched. The CDR3 loop spans 12 amino acids. The CDR3 DNA follows: TGTGCCAGCGGGGACAGGGTTTATAGCTACACCTTC. It translates to CASGDRVYSYTF.

The gene calls are TRBV18 and TRBJ2-2; 7 bases line up with TRBD1. The V gene end was trimmed by 4 bases and the J gene end by 4 bases; junction bases not matched to a gene: 9. CDR1 and CDR2 from the germline V gene are KGHSH and LQKENI. The CDR3 covers 16 residues. CDR3: CASSLRGGAGTGELFF. The DNA for the CDR3 is TGTGCCAGCTCACTCCGAGGGGGCGCGGGCACCGGGGAGCTGTTTTTT. Looking up the rest from reference TRBV18 and TRBJ2-2 gives the full variable domain: NAGVMQNPRHLVRRRGQEARLRCSPMKGHSHVYWYRQLPEEGLKFMVYLQKENIIDESGMPKERFSAEFPKEGPSILRIQQVVRGDSAAYFCASSLRGGAGTGELFFGEGSRLTVL.

In this sample, this clone turned up once. The CDR3 loop reads CSAYREETQYF. As DNA, the CDR3 is TGCAGCGCATACAGGGAGGAGACCCAGTACTTC. The rearrangement joins TRBV29-1 to TRBJ2-5, with a weak D call TRBD1 (6 bases). Germline CDR1 reads SQVTM; CDR2 reads ANQGSEA. Trimming took 7 bases from V and 5 from J, leaving 11 bases between them. The CDR3 loop spans 11 amino acids.

V and J are TRBV7-2 and TRBJ2-3, with D possibly TRBD1 on 5 matching bases. Trimming took off 3 bases at V and 4 bases at J, with 23 bases between the two ends. The CDR3 runs 18 residues. Germline CDR1 is SGHTA and CDR2 is FQGNSA. CDR3 bases: TGTGCCAGCAGCTTTTCGCTAATGGGGCTAACAGGTGCAGATACGCAGTATTTT. Encoded protein: CASSFSLMGLTGADTQYF.

This chain joins TRBV5-1 and TRBJ2-3; 12 nucleotides align to TRBD2. Trimming cost V 4 bases and J 5 bases; bases outside gene matches: 11. This CDR3 comprises 17 residues. The V gene's germline CDR1 is SGHRS and CDR2 YFSETQ. The CDR3 reads CASSRRLAGDTGDTQYF. The CDR3 DNA follows: TGCGCCAGCAGCCGAAGACTAGCGGGGGATACTGGAGATACGCAGTATTTT.

This clone was detected only a few times. This chain links TRBV7-9 with TRBJ1-1, with no clear D. CDR3 size: 14 residues. The V gene's germline CDR1 is SEHNR and CDR2 FQNEAQ (reference sequence). V was shortened by 8 bases and J by 1 base, with 14 bases between the two germline ends. The CDR3 sequence: CASRGDRENTEAFF. In nucleotides, the CDR3 is TGTGCCAGCCGCGGGGATAGGGAGAACACTGAAGCTTTCTTT.

The chain combines TRBV7-2 with TRBJ2-7, with 9 positions matching TRBD1. The CDR3 covers 14 residues. Trimming took 6 bases from V and 4 from J; bases not matched to a gene: 7. Germline-derived CDR1 and CDR2 are SGHTA and FQGNSA. The CDR3 here is CASRISGQGYEQYF. For the CDR3, the DNA is TGTGCCAGCAGGATCTCGGGACAGGGATACGAGCAGTACTTC.

The J gene is TRBJ1-2, the V gene TRBV18; no clear D. This CDR3 region has 13 residues. Per the germline V gene, CDR1 is KGHSH and CDR2 is LQKENI. V lost 3 bases and J lost 8, with 13 bases in between. The CDR3 reads CASSPEFGEGYTF. CDR3 bases: TGTGCCAGCTCACCCGAATTCGGGGAGGGCTACACCTTC.

V usage is TRBV10-3 and J usage is TRBJ1-2; 10 bases map to TRBD1. The trim removed 2 bases at V and 1 base at J, leaving 1 base unmatched. This CDR3 has 15 residues. In germline, CDR1 is ENHRY, CDR2 SYGVKD. The chain's CDR3 is CAISEGQGDNYGYTF. In nucleotides, the CDR3 is TGTGCCATCAGTGAGGGACAGGGGGATAACTATGGCTACACCTTC.

The chain couples TRBV19 to TRBJ1-2, with 7 bases matching TRBD1. From germline, CDR1 is LNHDA and CDR2 SQIVND (reference sequence). The CDR3 totals 15 residues. With V trimmed by 5 bases and J by 11 bases, 17 bases remained unmatched. The CDR3 region has the DNA TGTGCCAGTAGTTCGACAGGGCCCCTCGCTACGGGATACACCTTC. Its translation: CASSSTGPLATGYTF.

The CDR3 reads CASSLTSGGGQETQYF. CDR3 in DNA: TGTGCCAGCAGTTTAACTAGCGGGGGGGGACAAGAGACCCAGTACTTC. V and J are TRBV6-5 and TRBJ2-5; 13 positions agree with TRBD2. The V gene's germline CDR1 is MNHEY and CDR2 SVGAGI. V shed 4 bases, J shed 2 bases, and the junction held 4 bases outside the gene matches. The CDR3 spans 16 residues.

The chain links TRBV14 to TRBJ1-3; D call uncertain. Germline lookup yields CDR1 SGHDN and CDR2 FVKESK. The CDR3 has 13 amino acids. Trimming took off 6 bases at V and 6 bases at J, with 12 bases between the two ends. CDR3 DNA: TGTGCCAGCAGGGAAGACAACCAAAACACCATATATTTT. Translated: CASREDNQNTIYF.

There are a few counts of this clone. The chain joins TRBV10-3 to TRBJ1-3; TRBD1 aligns across 7 bases. The CDR3 is 13 amino acids. V lost 6 bases, J lost 15 bases, and 14 bases stayed unmatched. Germline lookup yields CDR1 ENHRY and CDR2 SYGVKD. The CDR3 DNA sequence: TGTGCCATCAGCCCTGATCAACAGGGGCCGCCATATTTT. It is translated as CAISPDQQGPPYF.

This chain joins TRBV19 and TRBJ1-2; D perhaps matches TRBD1 (6 bases). The germline V gene has CDR1 LNHDA and CDR2 SQIVND (reference sequence). The CDR3 has 13 residues. V was shortened by 6 bases and J by 5 bases, with 13 bases between the two germline ends. CDR3: CASRSPGDYGYTF. CDR3 DNA: TGTGCCAGTAGATCCCCAGGGGATTATGGCTACACCTTC. Full variable domain (missing parts from reference TRBV19 and TRBJ1-2): DGGITQSPKYLFRKEGQNVTLSCEQNLNHDAMYWYRQDPGQGLRLIYYSQIVNDFQKGDIAEGYSVSREKKESFPLTVTSAQKNPTAFYLCASRSPGDYGYTFGSGTRLTVV.

The chain employs TRBV7-6 and TRBJ2-3; 10 bases fit TRBD2. CDR1 is SGHVS, CDR2 FNYEAQ, per germline. The CDR3 sequence is 14 residues long. After removal of 1 base from V and 12 bases from J, the junction contained 7 bases not matched to a gene. DNA for the CDR3: TGTGCCAGCAGCTTAGGGGAGACTAGCGGGTCCCAGTATTTT. Translated, it gives CASSLGETSGSQYF.

The CDR3 region is CASGRVWDTEAFF. The CDR3 DNA sequence: TGTGCCAGCGGCAGGGTTTGGGACACTGAAGCTTTCTTT. The rearrangement joins TRBV6-1 to TRBJ1-1; D may be TRBD1 (5 bases). Deletions cut 8 bases from V and 3 bases from J, with 13 bases between. The length of the CDR3 is 13 residues. Germline values: CDR1 MNHNS, CDR2 SASEGT.

The chain couples TRBV4-1 to TRBJ1-1; D remains ambiguous. The CDR3 runs to 17 residues. The germline V gene encodes CDR1 MGHRA and CDR2 YSYEKL. Trimming shortened V by 0 bases and J by 1 base, and 15 bases separated the two germline ends. CDR3 residues: CASSQDSLVFTNTEAFF. The CDR3 region has the DNA TGCGCCAGCAGCCAAGATTCGTTAGTATTCACGAACACTGAAGCTTTCTTT.